This note documents a single T cell receptor beta chain sequence. Its specificity is unknown. The record originates from a study of vaccination effects on CD4 cells after COVID-19. Overall study context: Sample donation by two convalescent patients took place 16 days and one week before vaccination.

The data were produced by immunoSEQ multiplex PCR, yet TCRdb's version contains in-frame clones alone and is incomplete. Of about 45,000 clones in the sample, approximately 70% are singletons; the top ten hold roughly 30%. The germline CDR1 and CDR2 sequences are MNHEY and SMNVEV (reference sequence). V was clipped by 3 bases and J by 1 base, with 18 bases between them. This CDR3 contains 17 residues. Using viral peptide pools, the ViraFEST assay grew out antigen-specific CD4+ T cells prior to sequencing. Having been cultured for roughly 10 days, the cells underwent CD4+ T cell isolation. Infection with SARS-CoV-2 occurred in the person between March and December 2020, and PCR confirmed it. The study's findings and limits: Convalescents' spike-reactive clones after vaccination were mainly made up of new clones that the vaccine induced. By a late point after vaccination, infection- and vaccine-induced clones had shrunk markedly through clonal contraction.

The specimen was CD4+ T cells from PBMCs cultured with a peptide pool, collected before COVID-19 vaccination. V and J are TRBV27 and TRBJ1-1; the D gene is possibly TRBD1 (5 bases). The TCR was taken from a human donor who had a prior SARS-CoV-2 infection. As DNA, the CDR3 is TGTGCCAGCAGTTTCGGCCAGGGACGTTCGTGGAACACTGAAGCTTTCTTT. This sequence encodes CASSFGQGRSWNTEAFF.